These T cell receptor beta chains were read from a single sample in a study of control samples from healthy donors and cancer patients. Sequencing used immunoSEQ multiplex PCR; TCRdb keeps in-frame clones, though not all of them. The repertoire holds more than 85,000 clones, with 65% to 85% as singletons. Sequenced input: PBMCs. These receptors all stem from a man between 65 and 85 years old with lung cancer. CDR3s include the opening cysteine and the closing phenylalanine or tryptophan. D genes are given only for firm matches. Size values are once, few and many counts, or a class for expanded clones, and some rows have none.

J gene: TRBJ2-1
clone size: -
D gene: -
V gene: TRBV24-1
CDR3 DNA: TGTGCCACTTCCGGGACCATGGGCGATGAGCAGTTCTTC
CDR3 protein: CATSGTMGDEQFF

J gene: TRBJ2-2
clone size: -
D gene: -
V gene: TRBV7-2
CDR3 DNA: TGTGCCAGCAGCTTAGCGCTGACCGGGGAGCTGTTTTTT
CDR3 protein: CASSLALTGELFF

J gene: TRBJ2-1
clone size: -
D gene: TRBD2
V gene: TRBV30
CDR3 DNA: TGTGCCTGGAGTGTATCCGGGGAGGGCCACAATGAGCAGTTCTTC
CDR3 protein: CAWSVSGEGHNEQFF

J gene: TRBJ2-3
clone size: -
D gene: -
V gene: TRBV24-1
CDR3 DNA: TGTGCCACCACAGGGTCCCCCACAGATACGCAGTATTTT
CDR3 protein: CATTGSPTDTQYF

J gene: TRBJ2-1
clone size: -
D gene: -
V gene: TRBV14
CDR3 DNA: TGTGCCAGCAGCCAATTCCGGGGGACTGAGCAGTTCTTC
CDR3 protein: CASSQFRGTEQFF

J gene: TRBJ1-4
clone size: few
D gene: -
V gene: TRBV6-5
CDR3 DNA: TGTGCCAGCAGTTACTCCCGGGGGATTAATGAAAAACTGTTTTTT
CDR3 protein: CASSYSRGINEKLFF

J gene: TRBJ1-4
clone size: -
D gene: TRBD1
V gene: TRBV5-6
CDR3 DNA: TGTGCCAGCAGCCCGGGACAGGGCGGCCGGTGGGAAAAACTGTTTTTT
CDR3 protein: CASSPGQGGRWEKLFF

J gene: TRBJ2-5
clone size: -
D gene: -
V gene: TRBV15
CDR3 DNA: TGTGCCACCAGCAGAGAACTAGTCGTGGAGACCCAGTACTTC
CDR3 protein: CATSRELVVETQYF

J gene: TRBJ1-4
clone size: -
D gene: -
V gene: TRBV25-1
CDR3 DNA: TGTGCCAGCAGTGAACCGGGTCTGATAACTAATGAAAAACTGTTTTTT
CDR3 protein: CASSEPGLITNEKLFF

J gene: TRBJ2-3
clone size: -
D gene: -
V gene: TRBV10-1
CDR3 DNA: TGCGCCAGCAGTGCTACTGGAGGCACGCAGTATTTT
CDR3 protein: CASSATGGTQYF

J gene: TRBJ1-5
clone size: -
D gene: TRBD1
V gene: TRBV5-6
CDR3 DNA: TGTGCCAGCAGCTTGTTAAACCGTAGGGGGCGGGTTGATCAGCCCCAGCATTTT
CDR3 protein: CASSLLNRRGRVDQPQHF

J gene: TRBJ2-3
clone size: -
D gene: -
V gene: TRBV5-4
CDR3 DNA: TGTGCCAGCAGCCAAGACAGGCGATACACAGATACGCAGTATTTT
CDR3 protein: CASSQDRRYTDTQYF

J gene: TRBJ1-2
clone size: -
D gene: -
V gene: TRBV5-4
CDR3 DNA: TGTGCCAGCAGCTCCAGGACCGAGCCTCCTAACTATGGCTACACCTTC
CDR3 protein: CASSSRTEPPNYGYTF

J gene: TRBJ1-5
clone size: once
D gene: -
V gene: TRBV9
CDR3 DNA: TGTGCCAGCAGCGTAGACAGCAGCATCAATCAGCCCCAGCATTTT
CDR3 protein: CASSVDSSINQPQHF

J gene: TRBJ2-1
clone size: once
D gene: -
V gene: TRBV4-2
CDR3 DNA: TGTGCCAGCAGCCAAGATGGGGGGGGGCGGGACAATGAGCAGTTCTTC
CDR3 protein: CASSQDGGGRDNEQFF

J gene: TRBJ1-3
clone size: -
D gene: TRBD1
V gene: TRBV27
CDR3 DNA: TGTGCCAGCAGTTTATCTGCAGGGGGCTCAAACACCATATATTTT
CDR3 protein: CASSLSAGGSNTIYF

J gene: TRBJ1-5
clone size: -
D gene: -
V gene: TRBV19
CDR3 DNA: TGTGCCAGCCTCCGGGGAGTAAATAGCAATCAGCCCCAGCATTTT
CDR3 protein: CASLRGVNSNQPQHF

J gene: TRBJ1-1
clone size: -
D gene: -
V gene: TRBV11-3
CDR3 DNA: TGTGCCAGCAGCGCGGGGGATGGGACTGAAGCTTTCTTT
CDR3 protein: CASSAGDGTEAFF

J gene: TRBJ1-2
clone size: -
D gene: TRBD1
V gene: TRBV12-3/TRBV12-4
CDR3 DNA: TGTGCCAGCCTAGGGGGCGATTGGGGCTACACCTTC
CDR3 protein: CASLGGDWGYTF

J gene: TRBJ2-5
clone size: -
D gene: TRBD1
V gene: TRBV19
CDR3 DNA: TGTGCCAGTAGCCTGGGGACAGGGTTTCGAGAGACCCAGTACTTC
CDR3 protein: CASSLGTGFRETQYF

J gene: TRBJ1-2
clone size: few
D gene: -
V gene: TRBV3-1/TRBV3-2
CDR3 DNA: TGTGCCAGCAGCCAAGAACTGGGAGGCTACACCTTC
CDR3 protein: CASSQELGGYTF

J gene: TRBJ1-2
clone size: -
D gene: -
V gene: TRBV29-1
CDR3 DNA: TGCAGCGTTGAATCGGGCAGGCTATATGGCTACACCTTC
CDR3 protein: CSVESGRLYGYTF

J gene: TRBJ1-2
clone size: -
D gene: -
V gene: TRBV9
CDR3 DNA: TGTGCCAGCGAGGGAAGGGGCTACACCTTC
CDR3 protein: CASEGRGYTF

J gene: TRBJ1-1
clone size: -
D gene: -
V gene: TRBV5-1
CDR3 DNA: TGCGCCAGCAGCTTGGGGGCTAAGGTTGATCTAGCTTTCTTT
CDR3 protein: CASSLGAKVDLAFF

J gene: TRBJ2-3
clone size: -
D gene: TRBD1
V gene: TRBV7-9
CDR3 DNA: TGTGCCAGCAGGCCTCGGACAGGAGGCACAGATACGCAGTATTTT
CDR3 protein: CASRPRTGGTDTQYF

J gene: TRBJ1-2
clone size: -
D gene: -
V gene: TRBV5-4
CDR3 DNA: TGTGCCAGCAGCTTACCTCCGGGTGAAAAATATGGCTACACCTTC
CDR3 protein: CASSLPPGEKYGYTF

J gene: TRBJ1-1
clone size: -
D gene: TRBD1
V gene: TRBV7-9
CDR3 DNA: TGTGCCAGCAGCTATTACAGGGGGCAGGACACTGAAGCTTTCTTT
CDR3 protein: CASSYYRGQDTEAFF

J gene: TRBJ1-2
clone size: once
D gene: -
V gene: TRBV7-3
CDR3 DNA: TGTGCCAGCAGCTTAACTCCAATAGGCAGGGATTCACTCTATGGCTACACCTTC
CDR3 protein: CASSLTPIGRDSLYGYTF

J gene: TRBJ2-1
clone size: -
D gene: TRBD1
V gene: TRBV3-1/TRBV3-2
CDR3 DNA: TGTGCCAGCACCACAGGGGGATGGTACAATGAGCAGTTCTTC
CDR3 protein: CASTTGGWYNEQFF

J gene: TRBJ1-5
clone size: -
D gene: -
V gene: TRBV29-1
CDR3 DNA: TGCAGCGTTGTTCGGGAGTTTGGTCAGCCCCAGCATTTT
CDR3 protein: CSVVREFGQPQHF

J gene: TRBJ2-3
clone size: -
D gene: -
V gene: TRBV9
CDR3 DNA: TGTGCCAGCAGCGTACTCTCAACTAGCACAGATACGCAGTATTTT
CDR3 protein: CASSVLSTSTDTQYF

J gene: TRBJ2-7
clone size: -
D gene: -
V gene: TRBV11-2
CDR3 DNA: TGTGCCAGCAGCCCCGGATTGGGCGGCTACGAGCAGTACTTC
CDR3 protein: CASSPGLGGYEQYF

J gene: TRBJ1-6
clone size: -
D gene: -
V gene: TRBV5-1
CDR3 DNA: TGCGCCAGCAGCTTGGATTACTCACCCCTCCACTTT
CDR3 protein: CASSLDYSPLHF

J gene: TRBJ1-1
clone size: -
D gene: -
V gene: TRBV14
CDR3 DNA: TGTGCCAGCAGCCAAGTCTATGGGCCCGGGGAGGCTTTCTTT
CDR3 protein: CASSQVYGPGEAFF